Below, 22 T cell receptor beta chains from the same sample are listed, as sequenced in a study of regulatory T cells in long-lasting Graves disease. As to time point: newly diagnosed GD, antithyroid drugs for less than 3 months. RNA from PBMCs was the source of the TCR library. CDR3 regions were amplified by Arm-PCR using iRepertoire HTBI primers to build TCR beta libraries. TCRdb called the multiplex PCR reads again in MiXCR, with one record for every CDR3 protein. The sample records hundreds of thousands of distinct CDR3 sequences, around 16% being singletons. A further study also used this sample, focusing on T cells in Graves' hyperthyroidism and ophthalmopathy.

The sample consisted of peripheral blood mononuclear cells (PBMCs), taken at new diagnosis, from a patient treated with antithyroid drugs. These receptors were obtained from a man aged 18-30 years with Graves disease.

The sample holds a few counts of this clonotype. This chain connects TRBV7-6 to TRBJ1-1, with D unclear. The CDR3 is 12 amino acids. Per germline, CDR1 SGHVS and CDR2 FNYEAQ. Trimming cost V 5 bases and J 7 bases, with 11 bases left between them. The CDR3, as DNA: TGTGCCAGCAGCCAAAGGTGGGGTGAAGCTTTCTTT. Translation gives CASSQRWGEAFF.

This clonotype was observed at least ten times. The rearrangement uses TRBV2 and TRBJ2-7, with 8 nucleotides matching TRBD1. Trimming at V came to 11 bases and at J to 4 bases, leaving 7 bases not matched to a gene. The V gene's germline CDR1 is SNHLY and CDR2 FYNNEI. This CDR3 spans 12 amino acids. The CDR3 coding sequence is TGTGCCGGAGGACAGGGAAGTTACGAGCAGTACTTC. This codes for CAGGQGSYEQYF.

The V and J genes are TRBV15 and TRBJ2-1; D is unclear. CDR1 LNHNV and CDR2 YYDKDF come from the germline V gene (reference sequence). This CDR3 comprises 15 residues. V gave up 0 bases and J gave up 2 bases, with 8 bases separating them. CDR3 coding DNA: TGTGCCACCAGCAGAGATAAGGCGGCCTACAATGAGCAGTTCTTC. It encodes CATSRDKAAYNEQFF.

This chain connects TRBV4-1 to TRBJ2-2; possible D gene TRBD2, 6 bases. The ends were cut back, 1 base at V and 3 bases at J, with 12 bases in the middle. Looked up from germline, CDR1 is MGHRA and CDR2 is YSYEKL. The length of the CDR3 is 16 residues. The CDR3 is CASSQVPGGDTGELFF. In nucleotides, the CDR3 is TGCGCCAGCAGCCAAGTGCCGGGCGGGGACACCGGGGAGCTGTTTTTT.

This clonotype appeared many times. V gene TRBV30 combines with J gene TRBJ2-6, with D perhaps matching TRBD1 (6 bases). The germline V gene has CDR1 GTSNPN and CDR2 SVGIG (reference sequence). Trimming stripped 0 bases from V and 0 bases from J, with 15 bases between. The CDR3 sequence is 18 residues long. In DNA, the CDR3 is TGTGCCTGGAGTGTAATCCGGGACACCTTCTCTGGGGCCAACGTCCTGACTTTC. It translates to CAWSVIRDTFSGANVLTF.

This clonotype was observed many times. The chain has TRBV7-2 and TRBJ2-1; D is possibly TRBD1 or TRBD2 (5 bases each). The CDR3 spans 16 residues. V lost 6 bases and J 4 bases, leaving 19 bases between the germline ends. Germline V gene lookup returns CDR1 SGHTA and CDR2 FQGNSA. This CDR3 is CASRTSRDGLYNEQFF. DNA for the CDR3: TGTGCCAGCAGAACCAGCCGGGACGGGCTGTACAATGAGCAGTTCTTC.

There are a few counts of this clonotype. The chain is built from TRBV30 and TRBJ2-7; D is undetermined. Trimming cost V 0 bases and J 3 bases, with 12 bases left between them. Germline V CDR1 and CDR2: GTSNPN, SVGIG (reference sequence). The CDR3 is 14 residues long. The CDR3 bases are TGTGCCTGGAGTGTTGGGATCCTCGGCTACGAGCAGTACTTC. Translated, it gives CAWSVGILGYEQYF.

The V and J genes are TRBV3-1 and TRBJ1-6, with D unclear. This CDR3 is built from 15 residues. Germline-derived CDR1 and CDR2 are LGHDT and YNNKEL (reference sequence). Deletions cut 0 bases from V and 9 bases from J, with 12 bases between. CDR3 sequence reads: CASSQETGGFSPLHF. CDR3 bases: TGTGCCAGCAGCCAAGAAACCGGCGGTTTTTCACCCCTCCACTTT.

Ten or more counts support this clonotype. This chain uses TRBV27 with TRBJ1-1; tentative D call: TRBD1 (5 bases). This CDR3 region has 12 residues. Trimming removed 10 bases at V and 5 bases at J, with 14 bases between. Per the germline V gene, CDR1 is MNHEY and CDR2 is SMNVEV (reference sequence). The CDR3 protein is CATRGGATEAFF. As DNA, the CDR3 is TGTGCCACCCGGGGAGGGGCAACTGAAGCTTTCTTT.

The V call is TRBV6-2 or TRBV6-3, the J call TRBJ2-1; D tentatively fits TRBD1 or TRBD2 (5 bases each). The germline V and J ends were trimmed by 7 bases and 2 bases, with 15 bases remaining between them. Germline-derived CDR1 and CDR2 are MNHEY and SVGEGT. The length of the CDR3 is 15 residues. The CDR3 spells CASTEGPSPYNEQFF. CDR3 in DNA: TGTGCCAGCACTGAGGGACCGTCCCCCTACAATGAGCAGTTCTTC.

The CDR3: CASSYRTGRDSPLHF. CDR3 in DNA: TGTGCCAGCAGTTACCGGACAGGGAGGGATTCACCCCTCCACTTT. The chain has TRBV6-5 and TRBJ1-6; TRBD1 matches 8 bases. This CDR3 region has 15 residues. J was trimmed by 8 bases and V by 2 bases; bases with no gene match: 5. Looked up from germline, CDR1 is MNHEY and CDR2 is SVGAGI.

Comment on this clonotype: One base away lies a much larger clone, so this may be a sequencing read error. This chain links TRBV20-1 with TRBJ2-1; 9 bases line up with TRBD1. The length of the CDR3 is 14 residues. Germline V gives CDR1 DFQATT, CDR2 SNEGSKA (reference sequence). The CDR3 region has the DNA TGCAGTGCCAGGACAGGGGATTCCTACAATGATCAGTTCTTC. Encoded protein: CSARTGDSYNDQFF.

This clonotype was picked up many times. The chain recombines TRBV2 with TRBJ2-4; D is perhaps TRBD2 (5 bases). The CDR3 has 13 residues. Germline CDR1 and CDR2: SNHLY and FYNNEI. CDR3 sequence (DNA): TGTGCGAGCCAACGGTCCCCGAGGGACATTCAGTACTTC. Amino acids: CASQRSPRDIQYF.

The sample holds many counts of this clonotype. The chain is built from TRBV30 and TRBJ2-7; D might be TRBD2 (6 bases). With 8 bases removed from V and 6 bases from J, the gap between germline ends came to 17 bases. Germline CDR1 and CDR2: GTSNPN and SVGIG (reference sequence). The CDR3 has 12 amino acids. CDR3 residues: CAGGTHSLEQYF. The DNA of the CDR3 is TGTGCCGGCGGGACCCACTCCCTCGAGCAGTACTTC. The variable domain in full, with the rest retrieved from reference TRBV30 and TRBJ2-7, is SQTIHQWPATLVQPVGSPLSLECTVEGTSNPNLYWYRQAAGRGLQLLFYSVGIGQISSEVPQNLSASRPQDRQFILSSKKLLLSDSGFYLCAGGTHSLEQYFGPGTRLTVT.

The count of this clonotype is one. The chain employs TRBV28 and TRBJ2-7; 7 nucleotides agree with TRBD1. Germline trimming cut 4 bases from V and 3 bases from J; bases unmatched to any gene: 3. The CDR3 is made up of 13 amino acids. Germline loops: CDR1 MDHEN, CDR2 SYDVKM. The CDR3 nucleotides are TGTGCCAGCAGTTCGACAGGGTTCTACGAGCAGTACTTC. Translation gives CASSSTGFYEQYF.

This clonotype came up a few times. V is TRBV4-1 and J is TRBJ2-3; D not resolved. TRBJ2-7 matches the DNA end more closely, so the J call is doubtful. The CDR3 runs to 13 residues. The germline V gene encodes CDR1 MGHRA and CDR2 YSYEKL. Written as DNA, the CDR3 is TGCGCCAGCAGCCAAGAACTCAGTTGGGAGCAGTACTTC. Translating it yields CASSQELSWEQYF.

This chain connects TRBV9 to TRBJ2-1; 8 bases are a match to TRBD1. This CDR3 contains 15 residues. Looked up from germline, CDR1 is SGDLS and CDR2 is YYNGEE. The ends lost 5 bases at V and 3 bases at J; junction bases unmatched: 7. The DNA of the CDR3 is TGTGCCAGCAGGGCGCAGGGGGCGGGCTACAATGAGCAGTTCTTC. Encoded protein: CASRAQGAGYNEQFF.

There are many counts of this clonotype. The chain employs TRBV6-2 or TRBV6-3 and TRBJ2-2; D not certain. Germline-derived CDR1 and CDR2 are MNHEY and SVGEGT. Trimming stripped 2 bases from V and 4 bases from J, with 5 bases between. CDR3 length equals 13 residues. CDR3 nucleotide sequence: TGTGCCAGCAGTTACCTTGCCACCGGGGAGCTGTTTTTT. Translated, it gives CASSYLATGELFF.

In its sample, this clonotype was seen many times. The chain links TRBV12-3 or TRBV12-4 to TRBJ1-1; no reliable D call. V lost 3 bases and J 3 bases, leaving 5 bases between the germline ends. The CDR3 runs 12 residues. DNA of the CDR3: TGTGCCAGCAGTTTTTGGGACACTGAAGCTTTCTTT. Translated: CASSFWDTEAFF.

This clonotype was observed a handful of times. CDR3 DNA: TGCGCCAGCAGCTTGTCGTTCGCGCGGCTGGAGACCCAGTACTTC. It translates to CASSLSFARLETQYF. The rearrangement joins TRBV5-1 to TRBJ2-5; D is ambiguous. The germline gives CDR1 SGHRS, CDR2 YFSETQ. The CDR3 contains 15 residues. Deletions cut 1 base from V and 5 bases from J, with 15 bases between. Full variable domain (remainder filled in from reference TRBV5-1 and TRBJ2-5): KAGVTQTPRYLIKTRGQQVTLSCSPISGHRSVSWYQQTPGQGLQFLFEYFSETQRNKGNFPGRFSGRQFSNSRSEMNVSTLELGDSALYLCASSLSFARLETQYFGPGTRLLVL.

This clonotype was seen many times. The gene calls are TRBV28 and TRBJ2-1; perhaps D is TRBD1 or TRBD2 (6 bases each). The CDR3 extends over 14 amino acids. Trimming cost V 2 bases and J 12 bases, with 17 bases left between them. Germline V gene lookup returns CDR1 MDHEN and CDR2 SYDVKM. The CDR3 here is CASSLAGGNEGQFF. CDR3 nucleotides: TGTGCCAGCAGTTTAGCCGGGGGCAATGAGGGGCAGTTCTTC.

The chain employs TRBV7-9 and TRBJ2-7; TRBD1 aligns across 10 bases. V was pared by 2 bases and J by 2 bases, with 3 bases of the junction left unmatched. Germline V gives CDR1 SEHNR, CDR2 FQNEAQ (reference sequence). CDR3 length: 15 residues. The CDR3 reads CASSLTGTGAYEQYF. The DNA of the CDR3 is TGTGCCAGCAGCTTAACCGGGACAGGGGCCTACGAGCAGTACTTC.